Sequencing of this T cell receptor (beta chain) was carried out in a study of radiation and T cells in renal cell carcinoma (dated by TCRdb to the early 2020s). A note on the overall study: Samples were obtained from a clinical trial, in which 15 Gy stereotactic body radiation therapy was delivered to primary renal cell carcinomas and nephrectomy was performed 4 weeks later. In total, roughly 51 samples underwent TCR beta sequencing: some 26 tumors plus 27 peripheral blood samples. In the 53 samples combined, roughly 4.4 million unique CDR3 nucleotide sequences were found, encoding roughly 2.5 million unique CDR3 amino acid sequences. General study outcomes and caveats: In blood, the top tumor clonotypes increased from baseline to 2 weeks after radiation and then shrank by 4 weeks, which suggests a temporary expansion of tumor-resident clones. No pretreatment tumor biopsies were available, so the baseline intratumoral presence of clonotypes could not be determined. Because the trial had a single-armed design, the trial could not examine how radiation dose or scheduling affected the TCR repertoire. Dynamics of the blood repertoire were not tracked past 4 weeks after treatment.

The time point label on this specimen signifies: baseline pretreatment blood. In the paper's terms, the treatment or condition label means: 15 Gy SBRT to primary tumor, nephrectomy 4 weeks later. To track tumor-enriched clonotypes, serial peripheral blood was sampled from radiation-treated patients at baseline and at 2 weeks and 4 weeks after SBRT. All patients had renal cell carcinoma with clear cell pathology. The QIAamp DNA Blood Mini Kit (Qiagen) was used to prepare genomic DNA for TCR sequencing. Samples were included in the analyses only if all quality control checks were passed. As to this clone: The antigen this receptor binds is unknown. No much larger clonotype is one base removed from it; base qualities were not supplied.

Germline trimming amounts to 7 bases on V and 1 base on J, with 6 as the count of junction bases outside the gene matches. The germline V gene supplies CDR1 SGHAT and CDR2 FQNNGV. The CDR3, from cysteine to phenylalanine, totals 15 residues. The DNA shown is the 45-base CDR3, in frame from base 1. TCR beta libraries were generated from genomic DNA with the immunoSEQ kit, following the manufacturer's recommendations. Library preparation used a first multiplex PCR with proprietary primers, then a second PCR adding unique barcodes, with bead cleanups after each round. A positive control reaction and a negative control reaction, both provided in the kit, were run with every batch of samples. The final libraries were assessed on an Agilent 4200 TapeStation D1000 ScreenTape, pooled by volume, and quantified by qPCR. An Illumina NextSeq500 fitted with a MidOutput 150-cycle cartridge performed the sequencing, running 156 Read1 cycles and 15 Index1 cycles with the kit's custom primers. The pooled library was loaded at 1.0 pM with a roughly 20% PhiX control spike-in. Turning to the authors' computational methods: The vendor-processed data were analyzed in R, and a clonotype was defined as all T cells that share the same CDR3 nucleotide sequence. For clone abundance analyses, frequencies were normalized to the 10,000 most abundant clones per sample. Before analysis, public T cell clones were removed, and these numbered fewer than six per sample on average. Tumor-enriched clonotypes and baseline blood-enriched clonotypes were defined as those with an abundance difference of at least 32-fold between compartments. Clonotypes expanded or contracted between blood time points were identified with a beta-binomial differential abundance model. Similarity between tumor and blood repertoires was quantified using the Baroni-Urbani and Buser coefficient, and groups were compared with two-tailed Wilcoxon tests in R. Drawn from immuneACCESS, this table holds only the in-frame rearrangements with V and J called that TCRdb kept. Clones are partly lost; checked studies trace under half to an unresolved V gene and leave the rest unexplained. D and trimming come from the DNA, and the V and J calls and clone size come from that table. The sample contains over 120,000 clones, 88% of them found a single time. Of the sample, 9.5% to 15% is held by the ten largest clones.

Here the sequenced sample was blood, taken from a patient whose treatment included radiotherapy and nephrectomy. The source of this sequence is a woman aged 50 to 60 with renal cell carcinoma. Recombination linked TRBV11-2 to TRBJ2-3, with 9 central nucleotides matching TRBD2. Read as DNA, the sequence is TGTGCCAGCAATCCGTCTAGCGGGGGCACAGATACGCAGTATTTT. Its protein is CASNPSSGGTDTQYF.